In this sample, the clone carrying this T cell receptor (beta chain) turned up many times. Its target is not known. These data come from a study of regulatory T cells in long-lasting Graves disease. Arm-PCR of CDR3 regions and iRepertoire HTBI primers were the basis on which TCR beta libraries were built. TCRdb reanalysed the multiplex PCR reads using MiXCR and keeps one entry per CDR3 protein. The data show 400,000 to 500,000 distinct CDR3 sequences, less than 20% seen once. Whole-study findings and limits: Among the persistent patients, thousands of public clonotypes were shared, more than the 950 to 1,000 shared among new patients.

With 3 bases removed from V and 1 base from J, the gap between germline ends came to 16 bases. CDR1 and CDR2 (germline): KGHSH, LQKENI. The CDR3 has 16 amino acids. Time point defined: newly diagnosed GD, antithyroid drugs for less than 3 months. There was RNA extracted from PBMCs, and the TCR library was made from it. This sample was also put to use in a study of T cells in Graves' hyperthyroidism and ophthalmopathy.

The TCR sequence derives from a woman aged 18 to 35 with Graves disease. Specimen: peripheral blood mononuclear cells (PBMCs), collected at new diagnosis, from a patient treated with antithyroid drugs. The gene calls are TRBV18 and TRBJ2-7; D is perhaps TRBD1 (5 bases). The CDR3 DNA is TGTGCCAGCTCACCGCTCCCCAGGGTGTCGTCCTACGAGCAGTACTTC. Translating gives CASSPLPRVSSYEQYF. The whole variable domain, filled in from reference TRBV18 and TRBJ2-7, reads NAGVMQNPRHLVRRRGQEARLRCSPMKGHSHVYWYRQLPEEGLKFMVYLQKENIIDESGMPKERFSAEFPKEGPSILRIQQVVRGDSAAYFCASSPLPRVSSYEQYFGPGTRLTVT.